A single sample is the source of the 29 T cell receptor beta chains below, sequenced in a study of T cells expressing NK-cell markers. TCRdb re-called the 5' RACE reads, yielding one record per CDR3 amino acid sequence without DNA. Its table records approximately 460,000 distinct CDR3 sequences. Sequencing used blood T cells: a sorted CD56 or NKG2C T cell subset, CD4+ or CD8+ T cells, or bulk PBMC T cells (not recorded which). The source of these receptors is a woman aged 18 to 75 in good health.

This chain connects TRBV15 to TRBJ1-5; with no DNA, the TCRdb D assignment of TRBD1 cannot be verified. Germline-derived CDR1 and CDR2 are LNHNV and YYDKDF (reference sequence). The CDR3 has 13 amino acids. CDR3: CATSGAGGQPQHF.

The J gene is TRBJ1-4, the V gene TRBV12-3 or TRBV12-4; TCRdb calls TRBD1, which cannot be checked without DNA. The CDR3 spans 15 residues. CDR3 region: CASSFEGTGGRKLFF.

The chain links TRBV28 to TRBJ2-3; TCRdb selects TRBD1, and the lack of DNA leaves this call unchecked. The CDR3 is 19 amino acids. The germline gives CDR1 MDHEN, CDR2 SYDVKM. CDR3 sequence reads: CASSLGLRWAGGMTDTQYF.

The chain employs TRBV6-1 and TRBJ1-2; TCRdb reports TRBD1, a call that lacks DNA to check it against. CDR1 is MNHNS, CDR2 SASEGT, per germline. This CDR3 is built from 14 residues. CDR3 protein: CASSAQGAGYGYTF.

The chain has TRBV5-1 and TRBJ2-5. The germline V gene has CDR1 SGHRS and CDR2 YFSETQ. This CDR3 region has 14 residues. The CDR3 spells CASSTIVDGETQYF.

The rearrangement joins TRBV4-1 to TRBJ2-5; there is no DNA to check the TCRdb D call of TRBD1. This CDR3 is built from 13 residues. Germline V CDR1 and CDR2: MGHRA, YSYEKL. The CDR3 loop reads CASSQPRGETQYF.

The J gene is TRBJ2-1, the V gene TRBV9. Germline CDR1 SGDLS, CDR2 YYNGEE. The CDR3 spans 14 residues. The CDR3 loop is CASSPSGGINEQFF.

The V gene is TRBV20-1, the J gene TRBJ2-3; TCRdb selects TRBD2, and the lack of DNA leaves this call unchecked. The germline gives CDR1 DFQATT, CDR2 SNEGSKA (reference sequence). The CDR3 loop spans 14 amino acids. CDR3 in amino acids: CSAVSGSMTDTQYF.

The rearrangement joins TRBV20-1 to TRBJ2-1; without DNA, the TCRdb call of TRBD1 cannot be checked. The CDR3 extends over 16 amino acids. Germline V lookup: CDR1 DFQATT, CDR2 SNEGSKA (reference sequence). The CDR3 protein is CSARDRGRISYNEQFF.

The genes are TRBV29-1 and TRBJ2-5; TCRdb's D gene call, TRBD1, goes unchecked for lack of DNA. The CDR3 has 13 amino acids. The V gene's germline CDR1 is SQVTM and CDR2 ANQGSEA. The CDR3 here is CSVDVGQIETQYF.

CDR3 in amino acids: CASSTWTGSHNGEQFF. The chain employs TRBV6-1 and TRBJ2-1; the TCRdb call, TRBD1, lacks DNA for checking. Looked up from germline, CDR1 is MNHNS and CDR2 is SASEGT. The CDR3 length is 16 residues.

This chain connects TRBV2 to TRBJ2-7; with no DNA, the TCRdb D assignment of TRBD2 cannot be verified. The V gene's germline CDR1 is SNHLY and CDR2 FYNNEI. The CDR3 has 15 amino acids. CDR3 sequence: CASSDEGFALYKQYF. Variable domain in full (rest from reference TRBV2 and TRBJ2-7): EPEVTQTPSHQVTQMGQEVILRCVPISNHLYFYWYRQILGQKVEFLVSFYNNEISEKSEIFDDQFSVERPDGSNFTLKIRSTKLEDSAMYFCASSDEGFALYKQYFGPGTRLTVT.

This sequence joins TRBV12-3 or TRBV12-4 and TRBJ2-3; the D call of TRBD1 rests on TCRdb alone, since no DNA is present to check it. This CDR3 has 14 amino acids. CDR3 region: CASSFSRGADTQYF.

The chain is built from TRBV5-1 and TRBJ1-1; TCRdb names TRBD1, which stays unverified in the absence of DNA. CDR1 is SGHRS and CDR2 is YFSETQ in the germline V gene. This CDR3 has 15 residues. The CDR3 here is CASSSGSGMNTEAFF.

The rearrangement links TRBV7-6 to TRBJ2-7; TCRdb's D call of TRBD1 is untestable without DNA. Germline V gene lookup returns CDR1 SGHVS and CDR2 FNYEAQ. The CDR3 is 16 amino acids. CDR3 loop: CASSLGLAGAYYEQYF.

The rearrangement uses TRBV9 and TRBJ1-3; TCRdb gives TRBD1 as the D gene, but with no DNA this cannot be confirmed. CDR1 SGDLS and CDR2 YYNGEE come from the germline V gene. This CDR3 is built from 16 residues. CDR3 loop: CASSRLTGLSGNTIYF.

The chain is built from TRBV24-1 and TRBJ2-2; absent DNA, TCRdb's TRBD1 call cannot be checked. The germline gives CDR1 KGHDR, CDR2 SFDVKD. CDR3 size: 16 residues. CDR3 in amino acids: CATSDRQGLRTGELFF.

V gene TRBV20-1 combines with J gene TRBJ2-7. From germline, CDR1 is DFQATT and CDR2 SNEGSKA (reference sequence). This CDR3 contains 12 residues. This CDR3 is CSARSLRYEQYF.

The chain links TRBV24-1 to TRBJ2-5; TCRdb's D gene call, TRBD1, goes unchecked for lack of DNA. The CDR3 sequence is 15 residues long. Germline CDR1 KGHDR, CDR2 SFDVKD. CDR3 residues: CATSDPRTDQETQYF.

This sequence joins TRBV7-8 and TRBJ1-1. Looked up from germline, CDR1 is SGHVS and CDR2 is FQNEAQ. The CDR3 contains 14 residues. CDR3 amino acids: CASSLNVLNTEAFF.

This chain links TRBV5-1 with TRBJ1-4; no DNA is available, so the TRBD1 call from TCRdb remains unchecked. The CDR3 spans 14 residues. Germline V lookup: CDR1 SGHRS, CDR2 YFSETQ. The CDR3 region is CASSPTVTNEKLFF.

This sequence joins TRBV3-1 and TRBJ2-7; TCRdb returns TRBD2, unconfirmable since there is no DNA. Germline-derived CDR1 and CDR2 are LGHDT and YNNKEL (reference sequence). The CDR3 loop spans 14 amino acids. CDR3 region: CASSLTRARHEQYF.

V usage is TRBV19 and J usage is TRBJ1-2. The CDR3 sequence is 14 residues long. Germline CDR1 LNHDA, CDR2 SQIVND (reference sequence). The CDR3 protein is CASSVDDTNYGYTF. The whole variable domain, filled in from reference TRBV19 and TRBJ1-2, reads DGGITQSPKYLFRKEGQNVTLSCEQNLNHDAMYWYRQDPGQGLRLIYYSQIVNDFQKGDIAEGYSVSREKKESFPLTVTSAQKNPTAFYLCASSVDDTNYGYTFGSGTRLTVV.

The V gene is TRBV30, the J gene TRBJ2-7; the D call from TCRdb, TRBD1, cannot be confirmed without DNA. CDR1 is GTSNPN, CDR2 SVGIG, per germline (reference sequence). The CDR3 is 15 amino acids. The CDR3 sequence is CAWSRTRVGAYEQYF. Full variable domain (rest looked up from reference TRBV30 and TRBJ2-7): SQTIHQWPATLVQPVGSPLSLECTVEGTSNPNLYWYRQAAGRGLQLLFYSVGIGQISSEVPQNLSASRPQDRQFILSSKKLLLSDSGFYLCAWSRTRVGAYEQYFGPGTRLTVT.

The V call is TRBV7-2, the J call TRBJ2-7; TCRdb reports TRBD1, a call that lacks DNA to check it against. From germline, CDR1 is SGHTA and CDR2 FQGNSA. This CDR3 comprises 15 residues. This CDR3 is CASSSSGTGAREQYF.

The rearrangement links TRBV29-1 to TRBJ1-4; TCRdb selects TRBD1, and the lack of DNA leaves this call unchecked. Germline V gene data show CDR1 as SQVTM and CDR2 as ANQGSEA. The CDR3 has 14 residues. The CDR3 loop is CSVEERQGSEKLFF.

This chain connects TRBV20-1 to TRBJ1-2; TCRdb selects TRBD1, and the lack of DNA leaves this call unchecked. The germline gives CDR1 DFQATT, CDR2 SNEGSKA (reference sequence). This CDR3 has 16 amino acids. CDR3 in amino acids: CSARPTGGVLVYGYTF.

The chain employs TRBV6-2 or TRBV6-3 and TRBJ1-5. CDR1 MNHEY and CDR2 SVGEGT come from the germline V gene. The CDR3 contains 15 residues. CDR3 loop: CASTQVGLNNQPQHF.

V and J are TRBV29-1 and TRBJ1-2; the D gene TCRdb calls, TRBD1, cannot be checked with no DNA. The CDR3 runs to 12 residues. CDR1 is SQVTM and CDR2 is ANQGSEA in the germline V gene. CDR3 region: CSVGGRVYGYTF.